These 15 T cell receptor beta chains were sequenced from one sample in a study of regulatory T cells in long-lasting Graves disease. As to time point: newly diagnosed GD, antithyroid drugs for less than 3 months. PBMCs were the source of the RNA used for TCR sequencing. For TCR beta, libraries came from iRepertoire HTBI primers and Arm-PCR of CDR3 regions. TCRdb independently ran MiXCR on the multiplex PCR reads; one entry per CDR3 protein. The sample yields some 460,000 distinct CDR3 sequences, about 17% seen once. The sample was also reused in another study, on T cells in Graves' hyperthyroidism and ophthalmopathy.

Sequencing was performed on peripheral blood mononuclear cells (PBMCs), taken at new diagnosis, from a patient treated with antithyroid drugs. These receptors all come from a middle-aged man with Graves disease.

This clonotype was seen repeatedly, ten times or more. Compared with germline, one end of the junction differs, possibly owing to a read error. The chain recombines TRBV2 with TRBJ2-2, with a weak D call TRBD1 (6 bases). Germline V gene lookup returns CDR1 SNHLY and CDR2 FYNNEI. This CDR3 has 14 amino acids. The CDR3 nucleotides are TGTGCCAGCGGCCGGGACACGACCACCCGGGAGCTGTTTTTT. This gives the protein CASGRDTTTRELFF. The full variable domain, rest sourced from reference TRBV2 and TRBJ2-2, is EPEVTQTPSHQVTQMGQEVILRCVPISNHLYFYWYRQILGQKVEFLVSFYNNEISEKSEIFDDQFSVERPDGSNFTLKIRSTKLEDSAMYFCASGRDTTTRELFFGEGSRLTVL.

This clonotype was found many times. The gene calls are TRBV10-3 and TRBJ2-3; D is unclear. V was cut by 4 bases and J by 1 base, with 0 bases left in between. The CDR3 totals 11 residues. Germline V gives CDR1 ENHRY, CDR2 SYGVKD. Here the CDR3 reads CAISGTDTQYF. The CDR3 region has the DNA TGTGCCATCAGTGGCACAGATACGCAGTATTTT.

The rearrangement joins TRBV11-2 to TRBJ1-6, with D unclear. Trimming shortened V by 0 bases and J by 10 bases, and 13 bases separated the two germline ends. Looked up from germline, CDR1 is SGHAT and CDR2 is FQNNGV. The CDR3 sequence is 15 residues long. The CDR3 DNA is TGTGCCAGCAGCTTAGAGGCCGGTCCGGTGTCACCCCTCCACTTT. This encodes CASSLEAGPVSPLHF.

Concerning this clonotype itself: Being one base from a much bigger clone, this may be a read error. The chain employs TRBV12-5 and TRBJ2-7; 7 nucleotides line up with TRBD1. This CDR3 region has 13 residues. CDR1 and CDR2 (germline): LGHNT, FRNRAP. The CDR3 sequence: CAGGLNPGGEQYF. The CDR3 DNA reads TGTGCTGGTGGTTTGAATCCAGGGGGTGAGCAGTACTTC.

This clonotype was seen ten or more times. DNA for the CDR3: TGCGCCAGCAGCCTTGACAGCAACAATCAGCCCCAGCATTTT. It is translated as CASSLDSNNQPQHF. The chain employs TRBV5-1 and TRBJ1-5; D perhaps matches TRBD1 (5 bases). V lost 4 bases and J 3 bases, leaving 11 bases between the germline ends. CDR3 length: 14 residues. The germline V gene has CDR1 SGHRS and CDR2 YFSETQ.

This clonotype was seen ten or more times. In DNA form, the CDR3 reads TGTGCCAGCAGTCCCGCGGGCATCAACACTGAAGCTTTCTTT. Translation gives CASSPAGINTEAFF. The chain has TRBV12-3 or TRBV12-4 and TRBJ1-1; D ambiguous. Trimming took off 5 bases at V and 2 bases at J, with 12 bases between the two ends. The CDR3 covers 14 residues.

This clonotype occurred a few times. The V call is TRBV20-1, the J call TRBJ2-7; 13 bases fit TRBD2. The CDR3 has 15 residues. CDR1 is DFQATT and CDR2 is SNEGSKA in the germline V gene (reference sequence). The V and J ends lost 3 bases and 9 bases, in that order; junction bases with no gene match: 11. CDR3 amino acids: CSASRPGTSGTWQYF. For the CDR3, the DNA is TGCAGTGCTAGCCGCCCAGGGACTAGCGGGACGTGGCAGTACTTC.

This chain links TRBV27 with TRBJ2-3; 11 bases are a match to TRBD2. The CDR3 is 17 amino acids. Germline CDR1 MNHEY, CDR2 SMNVEV (reference sequence). V lost 5 bases to trimming and J lost 3 bases; unmatched junction nucleotides: 10. This chain's CDR3 is CASSLTPSGRRTDTQYF. In nucleotides, the CDR3 is TGTGCCAGCAGTCTTACCCCTAGCGGGAGGCGTACAGATACGCAGTATTTT.

This clonotype was picked up many times. A read error may account for a junction end that differs from germline. The V call is TRBV30, the J call TRBJ1-1, with D perhaps TRBD1 (5 bases). The CDR3 length is 15 residues. The germline V gene encodes CDR1 GTSNPN and CDR2 SVGIG (reference sequence). The CDR3 nucleotides read TGTACCTGGATGGTGCGGGGGGTGTTTGACACTGAAGCTTTCTTT. This translates into CTWMVRGVFDTEAFF.

This clonotype was recorded many times. The genes are TRBV6-1 and TRBJ1-5; unclear D gene. From germline, CDR1 is MNHNS and CDR2 SASEGT. V was pared by 2 bases and J by 2 bases, with 7 bases between. The CDR3 has 14 residues. Here the CDR3 DNA reads TGTGCCAGCAGTGAAATGGACGGCAATCAGCCCCAGCATTTT. Translation: CASSEMDGNQPQHF.

Points on this clonotype: A single base separates this from a much larger clone, so it may be a read error. This chain connects TRBV3-1 to TRBJ1-1; D not certain. Per germline, CDR1 LGHDT and CDR2 YNNKEL (reference sequence). V lost 1 base and J lost 3, with 9 bases in between. The CDR3 sequence is 14 residues long. CDR3: CASSQGPGHTEAFF. In DNA, the CDR3 is TGTGCCAGCAGCCAAGGACCTGGGCACACTGAAGCTTTCTTT.

The CDR3 DNA reads TGTGCCAGCAGTTTAGAGGCAGGGGGCTCCAAAAACATTCAGTACTTC. The encoded protein is CASSLEAGGSKNIQYF. The chain links TRBV12-3 or TRBV12-4 to TRBJ2-4; 8 bases map to TRBD1. The CDR3 has 16 amino acids. V gave up 1 base and J gave up 2 bases; unmatched junction bases: 4.

This clonotype has at least ten counts. The chain employs TRBV28 and TRBJ1-5; D ambiguous. V was cut by 3 bases and J by 1 base, with 10 bases left in between. This CDR3 has 15 amino acids. Germline values: CDR1 MDHEN, CDR2 SYDVKM. CDR3 sequence: CASSFVVWSNQPQHF. The CDR3 DNA sequence: TGTGCCAGCAGTTTTGTGGTGTGGAGCAATCAGCCCCAGCATTTT. The variable domain in full, completed from reference TRBV28 and TRBJ1-5, reads DVKVTQSSRYLVKRTGEKVFLECVQDMDHENMFWYRQDPGLGLRLIYFSYDVKMKEKGDIPEGYSVSREKKERFSLILESASTNQTSMYLCASSFVVWSNQPQHFGDGTRLSIL.

This clonotype turned up a few times. The V gene is TRBV19, the J gene TRBJ2-1; D might be TRBD1 (7 bases). The CDR3 totals 15 residues. V was trimmed by 4 bases and J by 4 bases, leaving 14 bases between them. Per the germline V gene, CDR1 is LNHDA and CDR2 is SQIVND (reference sequence). This CDR3 reads CASSTGGPEYNEQFF. CDR3 coding DNA: TGTGCCAGTAGTACAGGGGGGCCGGAATACAATGAGCAGTTCTTC.

This clonotype was counted many times. The CDR3 bases are TGTGCCAGCACCTTTGCGGGACTAGCGGGGGGGATCGAGCAGTACTTC. Translating it yields CASTFAGLAGGIEQYF. This sequence joins TRBV28 and TRBJ2-7; TRBD2 matches at 16 bases. The V segment lost 7 bases and the J segment 6 bases; nucleotides outside the gene matches: 9. CDR3 length equals 16 residues. CDR1 MDHEN and CDR2 SYDVKM come from the germline V gene.